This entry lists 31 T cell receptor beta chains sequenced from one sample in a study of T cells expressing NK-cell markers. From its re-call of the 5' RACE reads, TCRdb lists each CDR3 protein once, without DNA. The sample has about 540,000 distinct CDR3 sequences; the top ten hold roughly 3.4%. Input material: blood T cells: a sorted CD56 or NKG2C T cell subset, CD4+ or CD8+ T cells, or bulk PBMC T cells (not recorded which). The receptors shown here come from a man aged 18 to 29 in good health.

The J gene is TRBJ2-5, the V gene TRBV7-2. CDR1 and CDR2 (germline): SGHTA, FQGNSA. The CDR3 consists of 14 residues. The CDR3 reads CASSLSLILETQYF.

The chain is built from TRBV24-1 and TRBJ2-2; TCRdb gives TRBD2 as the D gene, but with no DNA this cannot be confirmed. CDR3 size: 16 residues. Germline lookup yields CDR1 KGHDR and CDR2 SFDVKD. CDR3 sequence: CATSEPGGIDTGELFF.

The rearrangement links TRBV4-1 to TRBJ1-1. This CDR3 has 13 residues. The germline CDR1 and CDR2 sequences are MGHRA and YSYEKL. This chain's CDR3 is CASSQTRDTEAFF.

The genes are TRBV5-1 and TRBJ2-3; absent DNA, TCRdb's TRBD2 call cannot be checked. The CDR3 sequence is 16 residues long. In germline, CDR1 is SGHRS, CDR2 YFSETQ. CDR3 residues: CASSAGSVHVTDTQYF.

The CDR3 reads CASRRAGGSAEAFF. V gene TRBV12-3 or TRBV12-4 combines with J gene TRBJ1-1; with no DNA, the TCRdb D assignment of TRBD1 cannot be verified. The CDR3 totals 14 residues.

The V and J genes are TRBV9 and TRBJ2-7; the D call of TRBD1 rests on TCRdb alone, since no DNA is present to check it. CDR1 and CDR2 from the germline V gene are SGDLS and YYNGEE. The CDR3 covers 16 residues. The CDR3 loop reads CASSPNLGRESYEQYF. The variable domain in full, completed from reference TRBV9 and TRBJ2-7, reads DSGVTQTPKHLITATGQRVTLRCSPRSGDLSVYWYQQSLDQGLQFLIQYYNGEERAKGNILERFSAQQFPDLHSELNLSSLELGDSALYFCASSPNLGRESYEQYFGPGTRLTVT.

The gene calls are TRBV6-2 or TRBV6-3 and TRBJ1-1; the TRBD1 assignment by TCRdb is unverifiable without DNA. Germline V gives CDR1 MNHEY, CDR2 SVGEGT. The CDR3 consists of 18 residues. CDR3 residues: CASSYPVGQGTWNTEAFF.

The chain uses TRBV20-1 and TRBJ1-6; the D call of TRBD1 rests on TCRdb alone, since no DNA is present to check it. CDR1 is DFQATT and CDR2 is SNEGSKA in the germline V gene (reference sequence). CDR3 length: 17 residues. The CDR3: CSARDLVRQEWNSPLHF.

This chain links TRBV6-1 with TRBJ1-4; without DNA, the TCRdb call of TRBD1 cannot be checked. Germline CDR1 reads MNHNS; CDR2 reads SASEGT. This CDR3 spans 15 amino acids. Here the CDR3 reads CASRTGGGAGEKLFF.

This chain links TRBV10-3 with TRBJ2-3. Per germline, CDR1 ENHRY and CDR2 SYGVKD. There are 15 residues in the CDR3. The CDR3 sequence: CAIQRLRGDKDTQYF.

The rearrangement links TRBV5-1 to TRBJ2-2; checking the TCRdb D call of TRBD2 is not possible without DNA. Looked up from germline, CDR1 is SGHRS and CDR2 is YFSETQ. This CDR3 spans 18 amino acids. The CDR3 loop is CASSAGPGLAGGSGELFF.

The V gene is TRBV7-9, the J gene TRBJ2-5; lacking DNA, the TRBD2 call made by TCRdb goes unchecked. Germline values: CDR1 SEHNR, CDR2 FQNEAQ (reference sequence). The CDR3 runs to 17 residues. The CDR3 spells CASSLAGGEPDPETQYF.

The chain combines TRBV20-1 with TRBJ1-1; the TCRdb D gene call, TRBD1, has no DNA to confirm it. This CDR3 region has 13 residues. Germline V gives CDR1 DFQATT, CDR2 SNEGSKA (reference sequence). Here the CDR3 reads CSAIKRGDTEAFF.

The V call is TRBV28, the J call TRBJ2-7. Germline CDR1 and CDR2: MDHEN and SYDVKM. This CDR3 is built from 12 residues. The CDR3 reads CASSFRSTEQYF.

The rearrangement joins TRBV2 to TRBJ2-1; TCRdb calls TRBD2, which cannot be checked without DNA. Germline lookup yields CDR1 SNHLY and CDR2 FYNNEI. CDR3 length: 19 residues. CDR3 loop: CASRPIQGARTSGSNEQFF.

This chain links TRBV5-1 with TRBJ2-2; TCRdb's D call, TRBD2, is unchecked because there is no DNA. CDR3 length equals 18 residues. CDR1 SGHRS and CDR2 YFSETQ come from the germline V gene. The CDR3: CASSLLASGSLVTGELFF.

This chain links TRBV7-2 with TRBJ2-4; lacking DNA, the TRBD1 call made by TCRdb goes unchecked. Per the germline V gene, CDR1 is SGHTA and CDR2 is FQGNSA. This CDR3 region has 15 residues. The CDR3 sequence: CASSGQAEAKNIQYF.

CDR3: CASSPGGQGYEQYF. This rearrangement joins TRBV4-3 to TRBJ2-7; TCRdb names TRBD1, which stays unverified in the absence of DNA. CDR1 is LGHNA and CDR2 is YSLEER in the germline V gene. This CDR3 has 14 residues.

This CDR3 reads CSVEVGGPGLSFF. The gene calls are TRBV29-1 and TRBJ1-1. From germline, CDR1 is SQVTM and CDR2 ANQGSEA. The CDR3 sequence is 13 residues long.

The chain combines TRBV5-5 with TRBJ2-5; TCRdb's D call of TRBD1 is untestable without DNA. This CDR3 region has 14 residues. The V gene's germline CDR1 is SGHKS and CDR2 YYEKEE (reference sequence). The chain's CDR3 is CASSTSQGRETQYF.

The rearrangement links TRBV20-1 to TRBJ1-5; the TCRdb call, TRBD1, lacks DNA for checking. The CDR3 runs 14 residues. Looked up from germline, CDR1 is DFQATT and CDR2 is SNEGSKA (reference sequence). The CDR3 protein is CSAEDRDSNQPQHF.

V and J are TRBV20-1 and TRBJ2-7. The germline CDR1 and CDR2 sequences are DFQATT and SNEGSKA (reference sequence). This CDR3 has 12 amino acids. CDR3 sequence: CSARTVSYEQYF.

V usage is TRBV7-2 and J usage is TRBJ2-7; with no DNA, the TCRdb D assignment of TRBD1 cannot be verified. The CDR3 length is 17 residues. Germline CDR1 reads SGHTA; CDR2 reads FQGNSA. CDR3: CASSSRRGGQGQYEQYF.

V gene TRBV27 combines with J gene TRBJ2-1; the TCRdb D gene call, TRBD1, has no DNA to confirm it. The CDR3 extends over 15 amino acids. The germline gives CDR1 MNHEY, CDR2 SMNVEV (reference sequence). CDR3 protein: CASSPGGETFNEQFF.

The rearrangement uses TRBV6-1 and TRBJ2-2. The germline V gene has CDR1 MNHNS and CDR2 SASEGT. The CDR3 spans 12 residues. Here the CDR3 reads CASRPKTGELFF.

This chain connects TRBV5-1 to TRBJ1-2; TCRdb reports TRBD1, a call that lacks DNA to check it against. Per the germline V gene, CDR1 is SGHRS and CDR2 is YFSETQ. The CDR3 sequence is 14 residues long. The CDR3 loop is CASSGESGGYGYTF.

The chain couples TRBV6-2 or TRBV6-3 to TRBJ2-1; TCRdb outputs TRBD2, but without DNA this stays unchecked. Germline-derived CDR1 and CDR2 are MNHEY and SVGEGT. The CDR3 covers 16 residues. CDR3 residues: CASSHMSVLVGYEQFF.

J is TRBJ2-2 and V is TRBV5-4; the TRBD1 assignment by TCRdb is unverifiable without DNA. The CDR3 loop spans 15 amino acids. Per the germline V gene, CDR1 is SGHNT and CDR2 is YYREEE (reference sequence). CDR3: CATMVGGLNTGELFF.

The CDR3 reads CASRNRESTEAFF. The chain combines TRBV12-3 or TRBV12-4 with TRBJ1-1; the TRBD1 assignment by TCRdb is unverifiable without DNA. This CDR3 has 13 amino acids.

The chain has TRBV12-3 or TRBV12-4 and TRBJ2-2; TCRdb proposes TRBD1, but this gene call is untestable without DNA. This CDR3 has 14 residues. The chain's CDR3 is CASSLGQGTGELFF.

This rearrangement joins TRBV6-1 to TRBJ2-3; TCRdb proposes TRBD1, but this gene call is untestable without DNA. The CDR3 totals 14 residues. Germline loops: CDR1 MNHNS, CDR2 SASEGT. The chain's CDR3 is CACGLDRGPDTQYF.